Following are 29 T cell receptor beta chains from one sample sequenced in a study of PD-1 blockade in classical Hodgkin lymphoma. All trial patients relapsed after autologous stem cell transplantation. Assay: immunoSEQ multiplex PCR; the TCRdb copy retains only in-frame clones and omits some. Of about 11,000 clones listed, over 70% were seen once; the top ten hold 30% to 35%. Specimen: peripheral blood mononuclear cells (PBMCs), collected before the second cycle of nivolumab. These receptors were taken from a human donor with classical Hodgkin lymphoma.

V usage is TRBV10-3 and J usage is TRBJ1-1; perhaps TRBD1 as D (6 bases). The CDR3 has 15 amino acids. Germline V gene sequence: CDR1 ENHRY, CDR2 SYGVKD. V dropped 11 bases and J dropped 1 base, with 20 bases sitting between them. Here the CDR3 DNA reads TGTGCCCGAACTCCACCTCACAGGGCGAACACTGAAGCTTTCTTT. This translates into CARTPPHRANTEAFF.

The chain recombines TRBV6-1 with TRBJ2-5, with 7 positions matching TRBD2. The V segment lost 0 bases and the J segment 1 base; nucleotides outside the gene matches: 5. The CDR3 sequence is 16 residues long. CDR1 MNHNS and CDR2 SASEGT come from the germline V gene. CDR3 in amino acids: CASSEAGGGSQETQYF. DNA of the CDR3: TGTGCCAGCAGTGAAGCTGGCGGGGGTTCCCAAGAGACCCAGTACTTC.

This sequence joins TRBV28 and TRBJ1-1, with TRBD1 as a possible D gene (5 bases). Germline CDR1 reads MDHEN; CDR2 reads SYDVKM. Deletions cut 3 bases from V and 4 bases from J, with 12 bases between. CDR3 length: 14 residues. The CDR3 loop reads CASSFKGRVTEAFF. CDR3 nucleotide sequence: TGTGCCAGCAGTTTCAAGGGGAGGGTCACTGAAGCTTTCTTT.

The V and J genes are TRBV5-6 and TRBJ2-5, with 10 bases fitting TRBD2. The CDR3 has 14 amino acids. V dropped 4 bases and J dropped 5; count of bases not matched to a gene: 5. Germline CDR1 reads SGHDT; CDR2 reads YYEEEE. The DNA for the CDR3 is TGTGCCAGCAGCGTTGGGACTAGCGTTGAGACCCAGTACTTC. It is translated as CASSVGTSVETQYF.

Relative to its sample, this clone is medium-sized. The chain employs TRBV6-1 and TRBJ1-4, with a weak D call TRBD1 (5 bases). Looked up from germline, CDR1 is MNHNS and CDR2 is SASEGT. With 1 base removed from V and 0 bases from J, the gap between germline ends came to 15 bases. There are 18 residues in the CDR3. The CDR3 DNA is TGTGCCAGCAGTGAAGATTGGGGGGGAGGTCCAACTAATGAAAAACTGTTTTTT. Amino acids: CASSEDWGGGPTNEKLFF.

This clone was detected a few times. This chain connects TRBV15 to TRBJ1-1, with TRBD1 as a possible D gene (5 bases). CDR3 length equals 16 residues. V gave up 0 bases and J gave up 4 bases, with 15 bases separating them. The germline CDR1 and CDR2 sequences are LNHNV and YYDKDF (reference sequence). In nucleotides, the CDR3 is TGTGCCACCAGCAGAGAGGGGGGGTCTCTGGGCACTGAAGCTTTCTTT. Amino acid sequence: CATSREGGSLGTEAFF. The full variable domain, with the rest looked up from reference TRBV15 and TRBJ1-1, is DAMVIQNPRYQVTQFGKPVTLSCSQTLNHNVMYWYQQKSSQAPKLLFHYYDKDFNNEADTPDNFQSRRPNTSFCFLDIRSPGLGDTAMYLCATSREGGSLGTEAFFGQGTRLTVV.

The chain recombines TRBV28 with TRBJ1-1; the match to TRBD1 covers 10 bases. CDR3 length equals 15 residues. With 3 bases clipped from V and 4 bases from J, the junction kept 5 bases outside the gene matches. Per the germline V gene, CDR1 is MDHEN and CDR2 is SYDVKM. The CDR3 nucleotides read TGTGCCAGCAGTTTGCCGGGACAGGGGAGCACTGAAGCTTTCTTT. Amino acid sequence: CASSLPGQGSTEAFF.

The CDR3 spells CASSQDWSGRGSQFF. The CDR3 region has the DNA TGTGCCAGCAGCCAAGATTGGTCGGGACGTGGAAGTCAGTTCTTC. This rearrangement joins TRBV14 to TRBJ2-1; D may correspond to TRBD1 or TRBD2 (5 bases each). Germline CDR1 SGHDN, CDR2 FVKESK. Between the trimmed V and J ends, which lost 0 bases and 13 bases, there was a span of 19 bases. This CDR3 has 15 residues.

This sequence joins TRBV18 and TRBJ1-3, with TRBD1 matching 7 bases. Unmatched junction bases numbered 4, after V lost 8 bases and J lost 0 bases. The CDR3 covers 14 residues. CDR1 KGHSH and CDR2 LQKENI come from the germline V gene. CDR3 sequence: CASPGQDSGNTIYF. DNA for the CDR3: TGTGCCAGCCCTGGACAGGACTCTGGAAACACCATATATTTT.

The chain is built from TRBV5-1 and TRBJ1-2; unclear D gene. The CDR3 sequence is 13 residues long. Germline CDR1 is SGHRS and CDR2 is YFSETQ. Trimming stripped 3 bases from V and 11 bases from J, with 17 bases between. CDR3 region: CASSWRGPRTYTF. The CDR3 DNA reads TGCGCCAGCAGCTGGAGAGGTCCTCGGACGTACACCTTC. Full variable domain (missing parts from reference TRBV5-1 and TRBJ1-2): KAGVTQTPRYLIKTRGQQVTLSCSPISGHRSVSWYQQTPGQGLQFLFEYFSETQRNKGNFPGRFSGRQFSNSRSEMNVSTLELGDSALYLCASSWRGPRTYTFGSGTRLTVV.

V and J are TRBV2 and TRBJ2-1, with 11 bases that match TRBD2. The length of the CDR3 is 15 residues. The trim removed 9 bases at V and 5 bases at J, leaving 9 bases unmatched. The germline V gene encodes CDR1 SNHLY and CDR2 FYNNEI. The CDR3 DNA reads as TGTGCCAGTAAAGGTGGGACTAGCGGAAACAATGAGCAGTTCTTC. Translated, it gives CASKGGTSGNNEQFF.

The chain uses TRBV7-2 and TRBJ2-3; D gene unclear. The CDR3 loop spans 17 amino acids. The V end lost 5 bases, the J end lost 0 bases, and 18 bases lay between the germline ends. Germline CDR1 reads SGHTA; CDR2 reads FQGNSA. This CDR3 is CASSPAGGARSTDTQYF. The CDR3 DNA sequence: TGTGCCAGCAGCCCCGCCGGCGGCGCCAGGAGCACAGATACGCAGTATTTT.

The V gene is TRBV4-2, the J gene TRBJ2-5, with TRBD1 matching 12 bases. Trimming removed 0 bases from V and 5 bases from J; junction bases left unmatched: 4. Per germline, CDR1 LGHNA and CDR2 YNFKEQ. CDR3 length: 16 amino acids. The CDR3 region has the DNA TGTGCCAGCAGCCAAGATGCCGGGACAGGGGGCGAGACCCAGTACTTC. Encoded protein: CASSQDAGTGGETQYF.

In this sample, this clone turned up a few times. The chain carries TRBV7-4 and TRBJ2-2, with 14 bases matching TRBD2. Germline assignment: CDR1 SGHVT and CDR2 SQSDAQ. This CDR3 is 19 amino acids long. V lost 4 bases, J lost 0 bases, and 7 bases stayed unmatched. The CDR3 here is CASSSGLAGAHPNTGELFF. The DNA for the CDR3 is TGTGCCAGCAGCTCGGGACTAGCGGGAGCACATCCGAACACCGGGGAGCTGTTTTTT.

The CDR3 reads CASSTSGTESNQPQHF. The CDR3 DNA is TGTGCCAGCTCAACCTCCGGGACAGAGAGCAATCAGCCCCAGCATTTT. The chain has TRBV18 and TRBJ1-5; the match to TRBD1 covers 7 bases. V dropped 5 bases and J dropped 1; count of bases not matched to a gene: 8. Germline CDR1 and CDR2: KGHSH and LQKENI. The CDR3 extends over 16 amino acids.

The chain recombines TRBV11-2 with TRBJ1-2, with 10 bases lining up with TRBD1. There are 13 residues in the CDR3. Unmatched junction bases numbered 5, after V lost 5 bases and J lost 8 bases. Germline CDR1 is SGHAT and CDR2 is FQNNGV. Written as DNA, the CDR3 is TGTGCCAGCAGCCTTGACAGGGGGCGAGGCTACACCTTC. This sequence encodes CASSLDRGRGYTF.

V usage is TRBV28 and J usage is TRBJ1-5; D might be TRBD1 (5 bases). The CDR3 runs 14 residues. Germline lookup yields CDR1 MDHEN and CDR2 SYDVKM. Trimming took 6 bases from V and 9 from J, leaving 18 bases between them. CDR3 coding DNA: TGTGCCAGCAGCGCATACAGTGGGGGGGTGCCCCAGCATTTT. Translating it yields CASSAYSGGVPQHF. Full variable domain (missing parts from reference TRBV28 and TRBJ1-5): DVKVTQSSRYLVKRTGEKVFLECVQDMDHENMFWYRQDPGLGLRLIYFSYDVKMKEKGDIPEGYSVSREKKERFSLILESASTNQTSMYLCASSAYSGGVPQHFGDGTRLSIL.

This chain links TRBV7-2 with TRBJ2-5; 8 nucleotides match TRBD1. Trimming at V came to 4 bases and at J to 2 bases, leaving 6 bases not matched to a gene. The CDR3 spans 15 residues. Germline V gene sequence: CDR1 SGHTA, CDR2 FQGNSA. CDR3 sequence reads: CASSSRQGPQETQYF. In DNA form, the CDR3 reads TGTGCCAGCAGCTCACGACAGGGGCCTCAAGAGACCCAGTACTTC.

The chain recombines TRBV12-5 with TRBJ1-1; 7 positions match TRBD1. The J segment lost 5 bases and the V segment lost 1 base, leaving 1 base of the junction unmatched. There are 13 residues in the CDR3. CDR1 LGHNT and CDR2 FRNRAP come from the germline V gene. The CDR3 here is CASGLATGTEAFF. The CDR3 DNA is TGTGCTAGTGGTTTGGCGACAGGGACTGAAGCTTTCTTT. The full variable domain, in which reference TRBV12-5 and TRBJ1-1 provide the parts outside the CDR3, is DARVTQTPRHKVTEMGQEVTMRCQPILGHNTVFWYRQTMMQGLELLAYFRNRAPLDDSGMPKDRFSAEMPDATLATLKIQPSEPRDSAVYFCASGLATGTEAFFGQGTRLTVV.

This chain joins TRBV7-2 and TRBJ1-6; 9 bases are shared with TRBD1. The CDR3 runs 16 residues. From germline, CDR1 is SGHTA and CDR2 FQGNSA. V was pared by 3 bases and J by 6 bases, with 6 bases of the junction left unmatched. The CDR3, as DNA: TGTGCCAGCAGCTTCATCGTGGGACAGGGTAATTCACCCCTCCACTTT. Translation: CASSFIVGQGNSPLHF.

The gene calls are TRBV15 and TRBJ2-1, with D possibly matching TRBD1 (6 bases). V was clipped by 4 bases and J by 0 bases, with 10 bases between them. CDR1 is LNHNV, CDR2 YYDKDF, per germline (reference sequence). CDR3 size: 15 residues. DNA of the CDR3: TGTGCCACCAGCAAGGAAGGGGGCTCCTACAATGAGCAGTTCTTC. This translates into CATSKEGGSYNEQFF.

The chain joins TRBV28 to TRBJ1-2; D gene unclear. The V gene lost 7 bases and the J gene lost 4 bases, with 16 bases spanning the gap. The CDR3 sequence is 14 residues long. Germline V CDR1 and CDR2: MDHEN, SYDVKM. The CDR3 nucleotides read TGTGCCAGCACCACAAAGGCAGTCGGCTATGGCTACACCTTC. Protein sequence: CASTTKAVGYGYTF.

The table lists this clone with a count of one. The gene calls are TRBV25-1 and TRBJ1-4; D is unresolved. Between the trimmed V and J ends, which lost 1 base and 0 bases, there was a span of 6 bases. The germline V gene has CDR1 MGHDK and CDR2 SYGVNS. The CDR3 totals 15 residues. CDR3 region: CASSEWKTTNEKLFF. CDR3 nucleotides: TGTGCCAGCAGTGAATGGAAAACAACTAATGAAAAACTGTTTTTT.

V is TRBV27 and J is TRBJ1-5, with TRBD1 matching over 8 bases. Trimming removed 5 bases from V and 11 bases from J; junction bases left unmatched: 17. The CDR3 covers 16 residues. Per germline, CDR1 MNHEY and CDR2 SMNVEV (reference sequence). This CDR3 is CASSPGQGGGWRAQHF. DNA for the CDR3: TGTGCCAGCAGTCCTGGACAGGGTGGAGGGTGGCGGGCCCAGCATTTT.

CDR3 DNA sequence: TGTGCCAGCAGTGAACAATCCTCGAGACAGGGACGGGACGAGCAGTACTTC. Encoded protein: CASSEQSSRQGRDEQYF. This rearrangement joins TRBV6-1 to TRBJ2-7; 7 bases are a match to TRBD1. Trimming took 2 bases from V and 5 from J; bases not matched to a gene: 15. CDR1 is MNHNS, CDR2 SASEGT, per germline. The CDR3 has 17 amino acids.

The DNA for the CDR3 is TGTGCCAGCAGGCTGGGAAAAACTGGTGGCTACACCTTC. It is translated as CASRLGKTGGYTF. The chain carries TRBV28 and TRBJ1-2; D gene ambiguous. From germline, CDR1 is MDHEN and CDR2 SYDVKM. Trimming took 6 bases from V and 7 from J, leaving 15 bases between them. The CDR3 is made up of 13 amino acids.

This rearrangement joins TRBV10-1 to TRBJ1-4; TRBD1 aligns across 7 bases. Germline CDR1 WNHNN, CDR2 SYGVQD (reference sequence). The CDR3 has 13 residues. V shed 5 bases and J 10 bases; nucleotides not matched to a gene: 7. CDR3 protein: CASSTDRAGKLFF. The CDR3 nucleotides are TGCGCCAGCAGTACCGACAGGGCCGGAAAACTGTTTTTT.

This chain joins TRBV7-3 and TRBJ2-1, with TRBD2 matching over 13 bases. The CDR3 is made up of 17 amino acids. The V and J ends lost 5 bases and 9 bases, in that order; junction bases with no gene match: 13. Germline lookup yields CDR1 SGHTA and CDR2 FQGTGA. The CDR3 protein is CASSMIPGLAGRGEQFF. In DNA form, the CDR3 reads TGTGCCAGCAGCATGATACCGGGACTAGCGGGGAGGGGTGAGCAGTTCTTC.

The chain employs TRBV14 and TRBJ1-3; D gene ambiguous. The germline V and J ends were trimmed by 0 bases and 0 bases, with 3 bases remaining between them. The CDR3 extends over 14 amino acids. CDR1 is SGHDN, CDR2 FVKESK, per germline. The CDR3 DNA reads as TGTGCCAGCAGCCAAGAAGACTCTGGAAACACCATATATTTT. It specifies CASSQEDSGNTIYF.